This T cell receptor beta chain was retrieved from a study of response to subunit inactivated influenza vaccine. Via MiXCR, TCRdb re-called the RT-PCR reads, giving one row per CDR3 protein. Of hundreds of thousands of distinct CDR3 sequences listed, 11% are singletons. V shed 6 bases and J shed 2 bases, with 19 bases lying between them. The CDR3 contains 16 residues. These data were also filed under a second study, of T cells expressing NK-cell markers. From that paper: UMIs accompanied the 5'RACE template switching by which TCR beta cDNA was made. TCR beta repertoires came from sorted CD3+CD56+NKG2C+, CD3+CD56+NKG2C- and CD3+CD56-NKG2C+ T cells.

The source is a man aged 50-60 years who received an inactivated influenza vaccine. This sample comprised PBMCs from blood, obtained on the day of vaccination. This sequence joins TRBV12-3 or TRBV12-4 and TRBJ2-5; D gene unclear. CDR3 sequence reads: CASSPKTRPRQETQYF. CDR3 coding DNA: TGTGCCAGCAGCCCAAAGACAAGGCCCAGACAAGAGACCCAGTACTTC.